The clone carrying this TCR beta chain is a singleton in its sample. Each CDR3 protein gets one entry after TCRdb re-called the reads with MiXCR. The sample consists of 510,000 or so distinct CDR3 sequences, approximately 26% of them appearing once. Germline V gene sequence: CDR1 SGHDT, CDR2 YYEEEE. This CDR3 has 14 residues. V was cut by 0 bases and J by 6 bases, with 10 bases left in between. This record belongs to a study of T cell repertoires in cytomegalovirus infection. Study-level background: Public TCR beta signatures were indicative of both CMV infection and a matching HLA type.

The sequence was obtained from a human donor in good health (CMV status not recorded). Some clones in this sample may be carry-over from other donors' samples. Sample: PBMCs. This rearrangement joins TRBV5-6 to TRBJ1-5, with D possibly TRBD1 on 6 matching bases. CDR3: CASSLAGEGQPQHF. DNA for the CDR3: TGTGCCAGCAGCTTGGCAGGGGAAGGTCAGCCCCAGCATTTT.